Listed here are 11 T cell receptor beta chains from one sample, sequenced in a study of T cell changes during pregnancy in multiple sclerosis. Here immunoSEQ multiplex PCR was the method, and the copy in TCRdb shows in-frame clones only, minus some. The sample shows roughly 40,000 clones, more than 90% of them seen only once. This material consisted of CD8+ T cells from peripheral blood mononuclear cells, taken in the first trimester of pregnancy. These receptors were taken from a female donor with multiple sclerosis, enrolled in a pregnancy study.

The CDR3: CASSGTGGGGAAFF. The CDR3 DNA reads TGTGCCAGCAGTGGGACAGGGGGCGGGGGTGCAGCTTTCTTT. This chain links TRBV2 with TRBJ1-1, with 11 bases aligning to TRBD1. With V trimmed by 4 bases and J by 10 bases, 8 bases remained unmatched. Germline V gene data show CDR1 as SNHLY and CDR2 as FYNNEI. The CDR3 is 14 residues long.

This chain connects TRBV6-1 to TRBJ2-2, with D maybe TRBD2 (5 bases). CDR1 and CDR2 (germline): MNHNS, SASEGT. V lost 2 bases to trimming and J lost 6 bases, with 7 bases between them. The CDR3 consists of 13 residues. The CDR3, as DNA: TGTGCCAGCAGTGAAATCGGGGCCGGGGAGCTGTTTTTT. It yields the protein CASSEIGAGELFF.

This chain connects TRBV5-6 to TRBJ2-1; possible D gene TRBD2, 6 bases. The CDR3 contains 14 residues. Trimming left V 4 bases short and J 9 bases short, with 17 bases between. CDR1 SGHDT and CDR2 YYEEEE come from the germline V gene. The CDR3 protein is CASSPGTAAGEQFF. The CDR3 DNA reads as TGTGCCAGCAGCCCCGGGACCGCAGCGGGTGAGCAGTTCTTC.

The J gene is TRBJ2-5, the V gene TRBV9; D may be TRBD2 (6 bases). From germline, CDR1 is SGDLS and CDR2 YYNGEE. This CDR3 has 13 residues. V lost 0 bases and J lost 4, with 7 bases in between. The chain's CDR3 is CASSVVGGETQYF. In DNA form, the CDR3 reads TGTGCCAGCAGCGTAGTGGGGGGAGAGACCCAGTACTTC.

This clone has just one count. In nucleotides, the CDR3 is TGTGCCAGCAGCACGCAACCCCCGGAGAACTATGGCTACACCTTC. It translates to CASSTQPPENYGYTF. V gene TRBV5-6 combines with J gene TRBJ1-2; D remains unclear. The CDR3 extends over 15 amino acids. CDR1 is SGHDT and CDR2 is YYEEEE in the germline V gene. V was cut by 4 bases and J by 2 bases, with 15 bases left in between.

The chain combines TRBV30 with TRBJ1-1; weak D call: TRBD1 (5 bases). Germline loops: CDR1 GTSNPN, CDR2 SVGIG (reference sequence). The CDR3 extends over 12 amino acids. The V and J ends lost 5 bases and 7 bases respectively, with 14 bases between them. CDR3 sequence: CAWSDNEFEAFF. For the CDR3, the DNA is TGTGCCTGGTCGGACAACGAATTTGAAGCTTTCTTT.

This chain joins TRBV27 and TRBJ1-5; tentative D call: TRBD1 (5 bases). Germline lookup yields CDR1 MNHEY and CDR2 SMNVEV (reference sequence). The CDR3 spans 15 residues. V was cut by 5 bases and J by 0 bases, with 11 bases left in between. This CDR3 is CASSRMGGSNQPQHF. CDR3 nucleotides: TGTGCCAGCAGTAGGATGGGGGGTAGCAATCAGCCCCAGCATTTT.

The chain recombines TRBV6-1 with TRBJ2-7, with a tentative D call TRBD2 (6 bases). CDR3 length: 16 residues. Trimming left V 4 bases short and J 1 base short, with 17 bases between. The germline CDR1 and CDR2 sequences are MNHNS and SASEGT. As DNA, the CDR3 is TGTGCCAGCAGTGTAGTTGGGGGGACCGAGTCCTACGAGCAGTACTTC. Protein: CASSVVGGTESYEQYF.

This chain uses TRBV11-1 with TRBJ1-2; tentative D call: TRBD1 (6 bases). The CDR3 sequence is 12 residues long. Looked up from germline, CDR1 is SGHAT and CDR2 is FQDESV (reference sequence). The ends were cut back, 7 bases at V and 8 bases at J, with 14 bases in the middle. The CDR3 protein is CASTEQGRGYTF. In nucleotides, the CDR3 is TGTGCCAGCACCGAACAGGGAAGGGGCTACACCTTC.

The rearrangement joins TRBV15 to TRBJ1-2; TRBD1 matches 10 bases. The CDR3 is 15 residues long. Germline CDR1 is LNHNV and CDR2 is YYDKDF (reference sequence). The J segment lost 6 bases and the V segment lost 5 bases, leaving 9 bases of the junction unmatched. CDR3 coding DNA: TGTGCCACCAGCTGGACAACCGGGACAGGGGATGGCTACACCTTC. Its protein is CATSWTTGTGDGYTF.

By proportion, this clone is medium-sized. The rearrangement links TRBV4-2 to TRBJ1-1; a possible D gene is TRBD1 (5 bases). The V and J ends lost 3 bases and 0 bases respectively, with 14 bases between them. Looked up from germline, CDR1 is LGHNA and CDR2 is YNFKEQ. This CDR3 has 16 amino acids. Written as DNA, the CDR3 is TGTGCCAGCAGCCACACAGACAGTACAATGAACACTGAAGCTTTCTTT. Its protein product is CASSHTDSTMNTEAFF.